This T cell receptor (beta chain) came from a study of early stage breast cancer tumors. Data came from immunoSEQ multiplex PCR; TCRdb stores just in-frame clones and leaves some out. Here the sample spans over 25,000 clones, approximately 72% being singletons. V was pared by 3 bases and J by 4 bases, with 1 base of the junction left unmatched. There are 14 residues in the CDR3. Germline CDR1 SGDLS, CDR2 YYNGEE. This chain joins TRBV9 and TRBJ2-7; TRBD2 matches 13 bases. This clonotype was obtained from a person in their fifties with breast cancer. Specimen: blood. CDR3 sequence reads: CASSGTSGSYEQYF. The DNA of the CDR3 is TGTGCCAGCAGCGGGACTAGCGGGAGTTACGAGCAGTACTTC.